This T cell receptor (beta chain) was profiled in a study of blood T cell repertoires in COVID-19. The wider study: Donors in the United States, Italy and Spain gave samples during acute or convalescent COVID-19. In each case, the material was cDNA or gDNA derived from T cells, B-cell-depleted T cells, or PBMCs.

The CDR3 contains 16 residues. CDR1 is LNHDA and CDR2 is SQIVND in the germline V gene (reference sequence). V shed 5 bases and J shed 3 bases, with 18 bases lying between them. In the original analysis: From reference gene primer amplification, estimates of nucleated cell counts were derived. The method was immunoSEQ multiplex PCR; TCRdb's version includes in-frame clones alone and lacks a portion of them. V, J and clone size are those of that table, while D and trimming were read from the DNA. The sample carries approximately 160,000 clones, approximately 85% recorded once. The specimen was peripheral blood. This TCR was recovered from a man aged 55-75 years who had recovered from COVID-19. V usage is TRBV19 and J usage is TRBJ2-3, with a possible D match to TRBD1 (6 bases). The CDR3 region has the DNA TGTGCCAGTAGTGTGACAGGTGTTCCGAAGACAGATACGCAGTATTTT. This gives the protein CASSVTGVPKTDTQYF. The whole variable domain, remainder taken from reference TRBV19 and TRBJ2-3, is DGGITQSPKYLFRKEGQNVTLSCEQNLNHDAMYWYRQDPGQGLRLIYYSQIVNDFQKGDIAEGYSVSREKKESFPLTVTSAQKNPTAFYLCASSVTGVPKTDTQYFGPGTRLTVL.